A single sample gave rise to the 27 T cell receptor beta chains below, sequenced in a study of blood T cell repertoires in COVID-19. Measured with immunoSEQ multiplex PCR; TCRdb has only the in-frame clones, and not every one. The data contain about half a million clones, roughly nine tenths of them singletons. Sequenced: peripheral blood. The receptors here all came from a man younger than 35 with COVID-19, enrolled during active disease.

The chain uses TRBV10-1 and TRBJ2-1; 12 positions match TRBD2. The J segment lost 7 bases and the V segment lost 2 bases, leaving 9 bases of the junction unmatched. The V gene's germline CDR1 is WNHNN and CDR2 SYGVQD (reference sequence). The CDR3 has 17 residues. CDR3 loop: CASSENLAGGPGNEQFF. As DNA, the CDR3 is TGCGCCAGCAGTGAGAATCTAGCGGGAGGGCCGGGGAATGAGCAGTTCTTC.

The chain links TRBV6-5 to TRBJ2-1; 12 nucleotides match TRBD1. The CDR3 extends over 14 amino acids. Losses at the gene ends were 9 bases for V and 6 bases for J; bases not matched to a gene: 6. Per the germline V gene, CDR1 is MNHEY and CDR2 is SVGAGI. CDR3 sequence: CASARDRGPNEQFF. CDR3 in DNA: TGTGCCAGTGCGCGGGACAGGGGGCCCAATGAGCAGTTCTTC.

The genes are TRBV19 and TRBJ2-7; a weak D match, TRBD1 (7 bases). Germline V lookup: CDR1 LNHDA, CDR2 SQIVND (reference sequence). Trimming removed 10 bases from V and 3 bases from J, with 28 bases in between. This CDR3 is 17 amino acids long. CDR3 region: CATSKGQDAGSGYEQYF. CDR3 in DNA: TGTGCCACATCTAAAGGACAGGACGCGGGATCCGGCTACGAGCAGTACTTC.

This clone was seen a few times. This chain uses TRBV10-3 with TRBJ2-5; 8 positions agree with TRBD2. V was clipped by 6 bases and J by 3 bases; unmatched bases: 6. Germline CDR1 ENHRY, CDR2 SYGVKD. The length of the CDR3 is 14 residues. The CDR3 is CAIRGTSGEETQYF. The CDR3 nucleotides are TGTGCCATCAGGGGCACTAGCGGCGAAGAGACCCAGTACTTC.

V and J are TRBV4-1 and TRBJ2-3, with 7 bases lining up with TRBD1. CDR1 is MGHRA, CDR2 YSYEKL, per germline. The CDR3 totals 16 residues. The junction had 12 bases not matched to a gene; V was cut back by 1 base and J by 8 bases. CDR3 region: CASSQATGTTSRTQYF. The CDR3 DNA follows: TGCGCCAGCAGCCAAGCGACAGGGACCACATCCCGTACGCAGTATTTT.

The rearrangement uses TRBV5-1 and TRBJ2-7; TRBD2 agrees at 11 bases. This CDR3 region has 18 residues. Germline CDR1 reads SGHRS; CDR2 reads YFSETQ. Losses at the gene ends were 3 bases for V and 2 bases for J; bases not matched to a gene: 13. The CDR3 spells CASSYTSGGRLRPYEQYF. Here the CDR3 DNA reads TGCGCCAGCAGCTACACTAGCGGGGGCCGTCTTAGGCCCTACGAGCAGTACTTC.

This clone occurred a few times. The J gene is TRBJ1-2, the V gene TRBV12-3 or TRBV12-4; possible D gene TRBD1, 6 bases. The CDR3 spans 11 residues. Trimming took off 6 bases at V and 7 bases at J, with 9 bases between the two ends. The CDR3 sequence: CASRLQGGYTF. The CDR3 DNA reads as TGTGCCAGCAGATTACAGGGTGGCTACACCTTC.

The chain links TRBV5-4 to TRBJ1-5, with D perhaps matching TRBD1 (5 bases). This CDR3 has 14 residues. From germline, CDR1 is SGHNT and CDR2 YYREEE (reference sequence). V lost 2 bases, J lost 2 bases, and 8 bases lay in between. CDR3 bases: TGTGCCAGCAGCTTTTGGGGGGGCAATCAGCCCCAGCATTTT. This gives the protein CASSFWGGNQPQHF.

The chain is built from TRBV30 and TRBJ2-3; D remains ambiguous. Germline CDR1 GTSNPN, CDR2 SVGIG (reference sequence). Trimming stripped 3 bases from V and 2 bases from J, with 9 bases between. The CDR3 consists of 13 residues. The CDR3: CAWSSSVTDTQYF. CDR3 DNA sequence: TGTGCCTGGAGCTCGAGCGTCACAGATACGCAGTATTTT. The variable domain in full, completed from reference TRBV30 and TRBJ2-3, reads SQTIHQWPATLVQPVGSPLSLECTVEGTSNPNLYWYRQAAGRGLQLLFYSVGIGQISSEVPQNLSASRPQDRQFILSSKKLLLSDSGFYLCAWSSSVTDTQYFGPGTRLTVL.

In nucleotides, the CDR3 is TGTGCCAGCAGCTTAACCCGATTACACGTCTCTGGGGCCAACGTCCTGACTTTC. Protein: CASSLTRLHVSGANVLTF. The genes are TRBV11-2 and TRBJ2-6; D is uncertain. Per the germline V gene, CDR1 is SGHAT and CDR2 is FQNNGV. The V gene lost 2 bases and the J gene lost 0 bases, with 14 bases spanning the gap. The CDR3 spans 18 residues. Together with reference TRBV11-2 and TRBJ2-6, the CDR3 gives the full variable domain: EAGVAQSPRYKIIEKRQSVAFWCNPISGHATLYWYQQILGQGPKLLIQFQNNGVVDDSQLPKDRFSAERLKGVDSTLKIQPAKLEDSAVYLCASSLTRLHVSGANVLTFGAGSRLTVL.

This chain connects TRBV10-1 to TRBJ2-3, with D perhaps TRBD1 (6 bases). CDR3 length equals 13 residues. Germline assignment: CDR1 WNHNN and CDR2 SYGVQD (reference sequence). V lost 4 bases to trimming and J lost 2 bases, with 7 bases between them. The CDR3 nucleotides are TGCGCCAGCAGTGGGACAGTCACAGATACGCAGTATTTT. Translated, it gives CASSGTVTDTQYF.

The V gene is TRBV29-1, the J gene TRBJ1-5; D call uncertain. Germline V CDR1 and CDR2: SQVTM, ANQGSEA. The CDR3 spans 12 residues. The ends were cut back, 5 bases at V and 5 bases at J, with 10 bases in the middle. CDR3 protein: CSVSVGDQPQHF. CDR3 sequence (DNA): TGCAGCGTTTCGGTGGGAGATCAGCCCCAGCATTTT.

The chain uses TRBV10-3 and TRBJ2-7, with D unresolved. V shed 11 bases and J shed 3 bases, with 14 bases lying between them. The CDR3 spans 12 residues. Germline lookup yields CDR1 ENHRY and CDR2 SYGVKD. DNA of the CDR3: TGTGCCGTTGCCCGAGACAACTACGAGCAGTACTTC. Amino acid sequence: CAVARDNYEQYF.

The chain's CDR3 is CASSLQGRGTDSPLHF. The CDR3 bases are TGCGCCAGCAGCTTGCAGGGGCGAGGAACGGATTCACCCCTCCACTTT. J is TRBJ1-6 and V is TRBV5-1; tentatively, D is TRBD1 (6 bases). Per the germline V gene, CDR1 is SGHRS and CDR2 is YFSETQ. Trimming cost V 1 base and J 8 bases, with 16 bases left between them. This CDR3 is built from 16 residues. Together with reference TRBV5-1 and TRBJ1-6, the CDR3 gives the full variable domain: KAGVTQTPRYLIKTRGQQVTLSCSPISGHRSVSWYQQTPGQGLQFLFEYFSETQRNKGNFPGRFSGRQFSNSRSEMNVSTLELGDSALYLCASSLQGRGTDSPLHFGNGTRLTVT.

The chain links TRBV6-6 to TRBJ2-7; 10 nucleotides match TRBD1. Germline V gives CDR1 MNHNY, CDR2 SVGAGI (reference sequence). This CDR3 has 14 residues. V lost 7 bases to trimming and J lost 5 bases; unmatched junction nucleotides: 8. The CDR3 protein is CASKRQGALDEQYF. The CDR3 DNA reads TGTGCCAGCAAGCGACAGGGGGCGCTGGACGAGCAGTACTTC.

The V gene is TRBV3-1 (or the pseudogene TRBV3-2), the J gene TRBJ2-1; 10 bases are shared with TRBD2. The CDR3 has 15 amino acids. The V gene's germline CDR1 is LGHDT and CDR2 YNNKEL (reference sequence). J gave up 6 bases and V 4 bases, and 6 bases lay outside the gene matches. The CDR3 loop reads CASSPQRGGRNEQFF. The CDR3 DNA is TGTGCCAGCAGCCCACAGCGGGGGGGCCGCAATGAGCAGTTCTTC.

The chain employs TRBV7-2 and TRBJ1-2; 10 nucleotides agree with TRBD1. There are 14 residues in the CDR3. Germline V gene lookup returns CDR1 SGHTA and CDR2 FQGNSA. V gave up 7 bases and J gave up 4 bases; unmatched junction bases: 6. CDR3 DNA: TGTGCCAGCACCGACAGGGGGCGCAGCTATGGCTACACCTTC. This translates into CASTDRGRSYGYTF.

In its sample, this clone was seen a few times. This specimen includes other DNA sequences encoding the same CDR3. The genes are TRBV15 and TRBJ2-1; 9 nucleotides agree with TRBD2. CDR3 size: 17 residues. The ends lost 0 bases at V and 3 bases at J; junction bases unmatched: 6. CDR1 and CDR2 from the germline V gene are LNHNV and YYDKDF (reference sequence). CDR3 protein: CATSRDRPAGGYNEQFF. For the CDR3, the DNA is TGTGCCACCAGCAGAGATCGGCCAGCGGGGGGCTACAATGAGCAGTTCTTC.

The V call is TRBV2, the J call TRBJ2-5, with 7 bases fitting TRBD2. CDR1 is SNHLY and CDR2 is FYNNEI in the germline V gene. The CDR3 loop spans 15 amino acids. V was clipped by 5 bases and J by 2 bases; unmatched bases: 8. CDR3 region: CASSLPSGRQETQYF. The CDR3 region has the DNA TGTGCCAGCAGTCTCCCTAGCGGTAGACAAGAGACCCAGTACTTC.

The chain combines TRBV2 with TRBJ2-3; TRBD2 is a possible D gene (5 bases). Between the trimmed V and J ends, which lost 6 bases and 4 bases, there was a span of 17 bases. CDR3 length equals 15 residues. Germline loops: CDR1 SNHLY, CDR2 FYNNEI. Here the CDR3 reads CASRGLGSEADTQYF. The CDR3 DNA follows: TGTGCCAGCAGAGGATTGGGTAGCGAGGCAGATACGCAGTATTTT.

The V call is TRBV10-3, the J call TRBJ2-5; 7 nucleotides align to TRBD2. V was clipped by 7 bases and J by 5 bases; unmatched bases: 13. The CDR3 runs to 15 residues. Per germline, CDR1 ENHRY and CDR2 SYGVKD. CDR3 DNA: TGTGCCATCAACTCGGGCGGGGGAGGCCTGGAGACCCAGTACTTC. It translates to CAINSGGGGLETQYF.

A note on this clone: In the same sample, other DNA sequences code for this CDR3. The CDR3 bases are TGCGCCAGCAGCTTGGTCGGGGGAGAGCAGTTCTTC. Translated: CASSLVGGEQFF. The gene calls are TRBV5-1 and TRBJ2-1; D might be TRBD2 (6 bases). Trimming took off 0 bases at V and 10 bases at J, with 8 bases between the two ends. The CDR3 spans 12 residues. Germline V gene data show CDR1 as SGHRS and CDR2 as YFSETQ.

The J gene is TRBJ2-1, the V gene TRBV10-3; weak D call: TRBD2 (6 bases). The CDR3 totals 14 residues. The V end was cut by 4 bases, the J end by 2 bases, with 9 bases between. Germline-derived CDR1 and CDR2 are ENHRY and SYGVKD. Here the CDR3 reads CAISGAGPYNEQFF. The CDR3 nucleotides read TGTGCCATCAGTGGGGCGGGGCCCTACAATGAGCAGTTCTTC.

The chain carries TRBV10-3 and TRBJ2-1; 7 nucleotides line up with TRBD2. The V gene's germline CDR1 is ENHRY and CDR2 SYGVKD. J gave up 5 bases and V 7 bases, and 8 bases lay outside the gene matches. The CDR3 sequence is 14 residues long. This chain's CDR3 is CAIKSGDYDNEQFF. As DNA, the CDR3 is TGTGCCATCAAGAGCGGGGACTACGACAATGAGCAGTTCTTC.

The chain joins TRBV30 to TRBJ2-3; 15 nucleotides match TRBD2. The CDR3 sequence is 16 residues long. Germline loops: CDR1 GTSNPN, CDR2 SVGIG (reference sequence). V lost 5 bases, J lost 1 base, and 4 bases stayed unmatched. CDR3 nucleotides: TGTGCCTGGGGGACTAGCGGGAGGCCGGGCACAGATACGCAGTATTTT. This translates into CAWGTSGRPGTDTQYF. Supplemented by reference TRBV30 and TRBJ2-3, the full variable domain reads SQTIHQWPATLVQPVGSPLSLECTVEGTSNPNLYWYRQAAGRGLQLLFYSVGIGQISSEVPQNLSASRPQDRQFILSSKKLLLSDSGFYLCAWGTSGRPGTDTQYFGPGTRLTVL.

The chain combines TRBV19 with TRBJ2-6, with 8 bases matching TRBD2. The CDR3 loop spans 18 amino acids. V shed 9 bases and J 0 bases; nucleotides not matched to a gene: 13. Germline V gene lookup returns CDR1 LNHDA and CDR2 SQIVND (reference sequence). CDR3 residues: CASAMGLDLFSGANVLTF. CDR3 sequence (DNA): TGTGCCAGCGCGATGGGACTAGACCTCTTCTCTGGGGCCAACGTCCTGACTTTC.

The chain recombines TRBV6-6 with TRBJ2-1, with 9 bases fitting TRBD1. The germline V gene encodes CDR1 MNHNY and CDR2 SVGAGI (reference sequence). J was trimmed by 9 bases and V by 2 bases; bases with no gene match: 5. The CDR3 contains 14 residues. CDR3: CASSYRTGVGEQFF. The CDR3 coding sequence is TGTGCCAGCAGTTACCGGACAGGGGTCGGTGAGCAGTTCTTC.